The rows below give T cell receptor beta chains drawn from one sample of a study of shared clonotypes between healthy human individuals. Method: immunoSEQ multiplex PCR; TCRdb's copy keeps in-frame clones and lacks some. The data contain fewer than 2.5 million clones, 80% to 95% of them seen just once; the ten biggest clones take up more than 0.35%. The sequencing input was naive CD4+ T cells from PBMCs. Receptors originate from a man aged 18 to 30 in good health. Some clones in this sample may be carry-over from other donors' samples. Each CDR3 is given with its conserved first and last residue. A D gene is named only where the DNA matches it firmly. For some rows the clone size is stated as once, few or many, or as a class when expanded; others skip it.

>TRBJ1-1|.|.|TRBV5-4
TGTGCCAGCAGCTGGCCCCAAGGGGGCACTGAAGCTTTCTTT
CASSWPQGGTEAFF
>TRBJ2-5|.|.|TRBV7-2
TGTGCCAGCAGCTTAGCTAGCGGAGGCCAAGAGACCCAGTACTTC
CASSLASGGQETQYF
>TRBJ1-1|once|.|TRBV29-1
TGCAGCGTTGAACCGGGGGCCCCGGGGACTGAAGCTTTCTTT
CSVEPGAPGTEAFF
>TRBJ2-1|.|.|TRBV19
TGTGCCAGTAGTAGTCCCTATCATGAGCAGTTCTTC
CASSSPYHEQFF
>TRBJ1-1|.|.|TRBV6-5
TGTGCCAGCAGTTACTCAATGAACACTGAAGCTTTCTTT
CASSYSMNTEAFF
>TRBJ2-1|once|.|TRBV30
TGTGCCTGGGGGGTGAGGGTGGTATACAATGAGCAGTTCTTC
CAWGVRVVYNEQFF
>TRBJ2-2|.|.|TRBV7-9
TGTGCCAGCAGCCCCCGGGGATCGAACACCGGGGAGCTGTTTTTT
CASSPRGSNTGELFF
>TRBJ2-1|.|.|TRBV5-1
TGCGCCAGCAGCTTGGCCTCATTAGACAATGAGCAGTTCTTC
CASSLASLDNEQFF
>TRBJ1-3|.|.|TRBV7-9
TGTGCCAGCAGCCCTGCGGTCTCCTCTGGAAACACCATATATTTT
CASSPAVSSGNTIYF
>TRBJ1-2|.|.|TRBV25-1
TGTGCCAGCAGATCCGGTTTTAATTTTTGGGATGGCTACACCTTC
CASRSGFNFWDGYTF
>TRBJ2-1|.|.|TRBV27
TGTGCCAGCACCTCAGGGGGGGCCCGGCCCTACAATGAGCAGTTCTTC
CASTSGGARPYNEQFF
>TRBJ2-2|.|.|TRBV28
TGTGCCAGCAGGGGGCGAACCGGGGAGCTGTTTTTT
CASRGRTGELFF
>TRBJ2-7|.|.|TRBV28
TGTGCCAGCAGCCGAAATCCAGGGTTGCTCTACGAGCAGTACTTC
CASSRNPGLLYEQYF
>TRBJ2-5|.|TRBD2|TRBV6-5
TGTGCCAGCAGACAACTAGCGGGATCTCAAGAGACCCAGTACTTC
CASRQLAGSQETQYF
>TRBJ2-7|.|TRBD1|TRBV2
TGTGCCAGCAGTGTACTCGGGACAGGGCTCAACGAGCAGTACTTC
CASSVLGTGLNEQYF
>TRBJ2-5|.|.|TRBV28
TGTGCCAGCATCACCGGGGGCGCAGGGGAGACCCAGTACTTC
CASITGGAGETQYF
>TRBJ1-5|.|.|TRBV2
TGTGCCAGCAGTGGGCAGGGGATAGGCCAGCCCCAGCATTTT
CASSGQGIGQPQHF
>TRBJ2-7|.|.|TRBV2
TGTGCCAGCAGTGGCGAGGGCTACGAGCAGTACTTC
CASSGEGYEQYF